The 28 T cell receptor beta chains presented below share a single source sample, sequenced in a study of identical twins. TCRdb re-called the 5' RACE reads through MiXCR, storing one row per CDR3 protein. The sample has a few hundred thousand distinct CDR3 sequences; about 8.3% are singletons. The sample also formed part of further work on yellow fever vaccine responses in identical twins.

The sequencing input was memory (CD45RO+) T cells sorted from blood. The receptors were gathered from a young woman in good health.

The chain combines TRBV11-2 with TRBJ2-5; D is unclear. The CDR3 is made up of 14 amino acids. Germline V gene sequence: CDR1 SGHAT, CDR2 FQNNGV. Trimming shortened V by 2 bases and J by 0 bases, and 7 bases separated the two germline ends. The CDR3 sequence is CASSLLGYQETQYF. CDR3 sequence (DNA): TGTGCCAGCAGCTTACTGGGGTACCAAGAGACCCAGTACTTC.

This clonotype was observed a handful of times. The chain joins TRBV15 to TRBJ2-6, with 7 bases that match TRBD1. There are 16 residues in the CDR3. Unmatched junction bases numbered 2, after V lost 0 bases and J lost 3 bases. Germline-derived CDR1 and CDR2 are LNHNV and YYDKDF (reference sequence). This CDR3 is CATSRDDRVGANVLTF. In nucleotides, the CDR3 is TGTGCCACCAGCAGAGATGACAGGGTTGGGGCCAACGTCCTGACTTTC.

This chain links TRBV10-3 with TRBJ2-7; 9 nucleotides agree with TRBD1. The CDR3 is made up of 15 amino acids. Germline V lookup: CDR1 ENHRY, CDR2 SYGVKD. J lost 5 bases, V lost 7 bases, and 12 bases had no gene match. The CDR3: CAINRQGGSSDEQYF. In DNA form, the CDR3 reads TGTGCCATCAACAGACAGGGGGGAAGTAGCGACGAGCAGTACTTC.

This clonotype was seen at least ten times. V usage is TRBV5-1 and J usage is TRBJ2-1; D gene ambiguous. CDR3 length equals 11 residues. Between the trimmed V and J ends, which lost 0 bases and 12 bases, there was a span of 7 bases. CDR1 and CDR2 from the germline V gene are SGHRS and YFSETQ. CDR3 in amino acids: CASSLGVGQFF. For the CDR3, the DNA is TGCGCCAGCAGCTTGGGAGTAGGGCAGTTCTTC.

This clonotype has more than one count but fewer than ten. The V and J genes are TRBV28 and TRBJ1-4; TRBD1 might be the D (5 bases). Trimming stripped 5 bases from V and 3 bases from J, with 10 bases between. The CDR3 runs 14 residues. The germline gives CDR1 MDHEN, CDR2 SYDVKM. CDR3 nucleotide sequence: TGTGCCAGCAGTCCAGGGCTGGCTAATGAAAAACTGTTTTTT. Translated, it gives CASSPGLANEKLFF. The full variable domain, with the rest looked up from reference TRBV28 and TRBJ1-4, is DVKVTQSSRYLVKRTGEKVFLECVQDMDHENMFWYRQDPGLGLRLIYFSYDVKMKEKGDIPEGYSVSREKKERFSLILESASTNQTSMYLCASSPGLANEKLFFGSGTQLSVL.

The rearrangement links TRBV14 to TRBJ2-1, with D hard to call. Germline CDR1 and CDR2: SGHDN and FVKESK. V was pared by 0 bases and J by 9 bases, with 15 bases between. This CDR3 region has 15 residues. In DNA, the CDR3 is TGTGCCAGCAGCCAAGATAGGCTAGAGTTTGGTGAGCAGTTCTTC. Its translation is CASSQDRLEFGEQFF.

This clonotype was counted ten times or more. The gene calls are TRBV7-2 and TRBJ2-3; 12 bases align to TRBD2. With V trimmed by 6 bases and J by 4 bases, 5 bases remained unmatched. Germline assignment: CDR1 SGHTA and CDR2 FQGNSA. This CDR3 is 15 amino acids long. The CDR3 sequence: CASRPGTSGSDTQYF. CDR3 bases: TGTGCCAGCAGACCCGGGACTAGCGGGTCAGATACGCAGTATTTT. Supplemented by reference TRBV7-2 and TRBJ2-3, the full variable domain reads GAGVSQSPSNKVTEKGKDVELRCDPISGHTALYWYRQSLGQGLEFLIYFQGNSAPDKSGLPSDRFSAERTGGSVSTLTIQRTQQEDSAVYLCASRPGTSGSDTQYFGPGTRLTVL.

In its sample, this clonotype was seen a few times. DNA of the CDR3: TGCAGCGGGCAACATACAGGGTCTCCTCATGAAAAACTGTTTTTT. This translates into CSGQHTGSPHEKLFF. The V call is TRBV20-1, the J call TRBJ1-4; D perhaps matches TRBD1 (6 bases). CDR3 size: 15 residues. CDR1 is DFQATT, CDR2 SNEGSKA, per germline (reference sequence).

CDR3: CASSSMGGESTYNEQFF. The CDR3 region has the DNA TGTGCCAGCAGTTCGATGGGCGGGGAATCCACTTACAATGAGCAGTTCTTC. The genes are TRBV6-5 and TRBJ2-1, with D possibly being TRBD2 (6 bases). CDR1 is MNHEY and CDR2 is SVGAGI in the germline V gene. With 4 bases removed from V and 4 bases from J, the gap between germline ends came to 20 bases. This CDR3 spans 17 amino acids.

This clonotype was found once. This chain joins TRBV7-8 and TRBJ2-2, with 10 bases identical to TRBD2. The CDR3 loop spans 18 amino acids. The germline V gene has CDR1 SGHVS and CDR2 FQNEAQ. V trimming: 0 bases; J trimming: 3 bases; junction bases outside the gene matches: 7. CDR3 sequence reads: CASSLAAGLAGDTGELFF. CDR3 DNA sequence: TGTGCCAGCAGCTTAGCAGCGGGCCTAGCGGGGGACACCGGGGAGCTGTTTTTT.

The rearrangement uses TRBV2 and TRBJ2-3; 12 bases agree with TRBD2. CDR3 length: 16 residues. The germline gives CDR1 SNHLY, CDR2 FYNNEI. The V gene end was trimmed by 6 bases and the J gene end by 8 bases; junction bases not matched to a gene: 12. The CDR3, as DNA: TGTGCCAGCAGCGGACTAGCGGGACGGGCACAGATTACGCAGTATTTT. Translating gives CASSGLAGRAQITQYF.

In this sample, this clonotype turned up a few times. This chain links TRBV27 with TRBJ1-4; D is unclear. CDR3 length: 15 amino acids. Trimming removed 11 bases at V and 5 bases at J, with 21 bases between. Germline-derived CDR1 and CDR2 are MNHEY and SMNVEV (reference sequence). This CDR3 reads CAGSPPEGSNEKLFF. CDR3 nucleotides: TGTGCCGGGAGCCCCCCCGAGGGTTCAAATGAAAAACTGTTTTTT.

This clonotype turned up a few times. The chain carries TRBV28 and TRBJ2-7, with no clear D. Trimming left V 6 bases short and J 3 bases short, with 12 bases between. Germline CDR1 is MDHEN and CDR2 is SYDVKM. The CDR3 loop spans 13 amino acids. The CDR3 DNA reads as TGTGCCAGCAGCCCCGGACGGAACTACGAGCAGTACGTC. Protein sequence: CASSPGRNYEQYV.

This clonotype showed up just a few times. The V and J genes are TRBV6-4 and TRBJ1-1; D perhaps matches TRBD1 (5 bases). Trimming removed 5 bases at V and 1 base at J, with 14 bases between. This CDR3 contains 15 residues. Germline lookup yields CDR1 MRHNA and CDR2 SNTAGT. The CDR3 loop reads CASSLSTEGNTEAFF. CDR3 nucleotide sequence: TGTGCCAGCAGTCTATCGACAGAGGGGAACACTGAAGCTTTCTTT.

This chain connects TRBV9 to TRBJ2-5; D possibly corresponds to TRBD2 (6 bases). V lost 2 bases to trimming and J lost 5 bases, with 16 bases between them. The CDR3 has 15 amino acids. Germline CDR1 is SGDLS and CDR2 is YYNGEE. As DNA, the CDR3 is TGTGCCAGCAGCGTTTTCGGGAGTGGTGGGGAGACCCAGTACTTC. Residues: CASSVFGSGGETQYF.

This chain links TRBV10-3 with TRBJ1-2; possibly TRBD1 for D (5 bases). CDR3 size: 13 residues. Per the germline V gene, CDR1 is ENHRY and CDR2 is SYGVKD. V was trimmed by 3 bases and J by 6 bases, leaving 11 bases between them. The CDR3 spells CAISDTGENGYTF. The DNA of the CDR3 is TGTGCCATCAGTGATACGGGGGAGAATGGCTACACCTTC.

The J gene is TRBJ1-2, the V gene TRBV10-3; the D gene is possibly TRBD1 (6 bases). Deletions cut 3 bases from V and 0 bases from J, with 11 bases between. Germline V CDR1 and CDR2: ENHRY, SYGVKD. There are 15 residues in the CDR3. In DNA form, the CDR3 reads TGTGCCATCAGTGACCCAGGGGCCTCTAACTATGGCTACACCTTC. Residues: CAISDPGASNYGYTF.

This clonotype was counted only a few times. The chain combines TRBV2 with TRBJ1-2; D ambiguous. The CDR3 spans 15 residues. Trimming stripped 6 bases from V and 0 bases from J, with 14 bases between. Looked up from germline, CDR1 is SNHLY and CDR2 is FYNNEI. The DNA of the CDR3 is TGTGCCAGCAGCCAGGACGGCGCCACTAACTATGGCTACACCTTC. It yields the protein CASSQDGATNYGYTF. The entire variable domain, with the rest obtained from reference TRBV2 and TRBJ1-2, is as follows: EPEVTQTPSHQVTQMGQEVILRCVPISNHLYFYWYRQILGQKVEFLVSFYNNEISEKSEIFDDQFSVERPDGSNFTLKIRSTKLEDSAMYFCASSQDGATNYGYTFGSGTRLTVV.

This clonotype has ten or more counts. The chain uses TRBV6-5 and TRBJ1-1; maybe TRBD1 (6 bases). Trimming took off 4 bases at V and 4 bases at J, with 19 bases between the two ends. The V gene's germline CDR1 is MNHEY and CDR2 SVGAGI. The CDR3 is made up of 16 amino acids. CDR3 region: CASSSTLGQRATEAFF. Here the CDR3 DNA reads TGTGCCAGCAGTTCAACCTTGGGACAAAGAGCCACTGAAGCTTTCTTT.

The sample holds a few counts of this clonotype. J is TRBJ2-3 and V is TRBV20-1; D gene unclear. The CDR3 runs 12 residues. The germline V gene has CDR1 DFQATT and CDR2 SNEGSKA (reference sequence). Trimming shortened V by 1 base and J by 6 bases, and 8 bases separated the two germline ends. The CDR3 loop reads CSARGVADTQYF. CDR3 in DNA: TGCAGTGCTAGAGGGGTTGCGGATACGCAGTATTTT.

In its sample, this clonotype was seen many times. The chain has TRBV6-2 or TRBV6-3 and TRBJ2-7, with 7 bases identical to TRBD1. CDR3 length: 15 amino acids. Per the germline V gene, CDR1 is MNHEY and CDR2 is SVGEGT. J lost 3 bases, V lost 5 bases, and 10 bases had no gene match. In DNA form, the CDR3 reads TGTGCCAGCAGTCCGTCCGGGACAGACATCTACGAGCAGTACTTC. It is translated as CASSPSGTDIYEQYF.

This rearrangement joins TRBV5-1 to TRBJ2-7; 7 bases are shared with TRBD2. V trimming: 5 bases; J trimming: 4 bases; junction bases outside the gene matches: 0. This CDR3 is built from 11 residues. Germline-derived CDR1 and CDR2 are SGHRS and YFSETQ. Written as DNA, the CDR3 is TGCGCCAGCAGGGGGGGGTACGAGCAGTACGTC. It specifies CASRGGYEQYV.

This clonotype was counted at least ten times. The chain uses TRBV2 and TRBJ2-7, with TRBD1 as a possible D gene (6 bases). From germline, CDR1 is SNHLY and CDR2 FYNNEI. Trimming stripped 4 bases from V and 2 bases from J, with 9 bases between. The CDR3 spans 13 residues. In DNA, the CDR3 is TGTGCCAGCAGTGTCGGACAGACCTACGAGCAGTACGTC. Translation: CASSVGQTYEQYV.

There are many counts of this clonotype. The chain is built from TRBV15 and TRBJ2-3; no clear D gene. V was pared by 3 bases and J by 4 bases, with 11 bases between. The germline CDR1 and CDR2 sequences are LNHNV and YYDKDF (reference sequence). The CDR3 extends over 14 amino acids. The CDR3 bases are TGTGCCACCAGCAGGGTTGGTATCGCAGATACGCAGTATTTT. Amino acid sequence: CATSRVGIADTQYF.

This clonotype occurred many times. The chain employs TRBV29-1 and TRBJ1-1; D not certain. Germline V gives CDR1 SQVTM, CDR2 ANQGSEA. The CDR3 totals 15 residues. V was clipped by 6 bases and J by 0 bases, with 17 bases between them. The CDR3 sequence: CSVGSAGNLNTEAFF. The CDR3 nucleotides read TGCAGCGTGGGCTCGGCCGGGAATTTGAACACTGAAGCTTTCTTT.

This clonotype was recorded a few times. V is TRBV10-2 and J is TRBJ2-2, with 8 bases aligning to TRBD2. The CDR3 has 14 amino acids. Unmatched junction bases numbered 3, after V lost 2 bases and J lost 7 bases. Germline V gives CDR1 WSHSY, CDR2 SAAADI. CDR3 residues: CASSERTSSGELFF. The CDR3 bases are TGCGCCAGCAGTGAGAGGACTAGCAGCGGGGAGCTGTTTTTT.

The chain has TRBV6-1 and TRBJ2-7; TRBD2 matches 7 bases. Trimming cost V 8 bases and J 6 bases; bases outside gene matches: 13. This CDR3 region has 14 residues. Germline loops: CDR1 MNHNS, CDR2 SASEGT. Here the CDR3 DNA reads TGTGCCAGCCTTAGCGGGTCCGACCAGGGCGAGCAGTACTTC. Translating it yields CASLSGSDQGEQYF.

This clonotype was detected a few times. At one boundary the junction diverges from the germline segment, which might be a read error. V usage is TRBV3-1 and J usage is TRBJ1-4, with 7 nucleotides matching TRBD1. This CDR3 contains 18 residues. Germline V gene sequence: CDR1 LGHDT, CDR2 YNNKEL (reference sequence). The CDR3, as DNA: TGTGCCAGCAGCCCCGGGACAGACCTAATTGCAACTAACGAAAAACTGTTTTTT. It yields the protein CASSPGTDLIATNEKLFF.